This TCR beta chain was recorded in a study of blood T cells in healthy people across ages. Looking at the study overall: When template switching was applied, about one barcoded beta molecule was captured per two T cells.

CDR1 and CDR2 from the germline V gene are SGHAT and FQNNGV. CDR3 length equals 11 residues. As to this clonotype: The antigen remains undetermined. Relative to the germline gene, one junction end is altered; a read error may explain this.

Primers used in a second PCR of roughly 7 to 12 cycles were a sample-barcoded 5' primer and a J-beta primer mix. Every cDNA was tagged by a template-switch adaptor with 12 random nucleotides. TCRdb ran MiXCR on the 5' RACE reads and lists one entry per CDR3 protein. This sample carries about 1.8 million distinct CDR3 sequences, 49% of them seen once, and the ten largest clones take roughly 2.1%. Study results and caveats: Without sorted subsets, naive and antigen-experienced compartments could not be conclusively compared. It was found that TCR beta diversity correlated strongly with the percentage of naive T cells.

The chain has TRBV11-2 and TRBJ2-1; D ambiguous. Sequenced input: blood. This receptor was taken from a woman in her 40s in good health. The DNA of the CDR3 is TGTGCCAGCAGCCTAGAATTCCAGCAGTTCTTC. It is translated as CASSLEFQQFF.